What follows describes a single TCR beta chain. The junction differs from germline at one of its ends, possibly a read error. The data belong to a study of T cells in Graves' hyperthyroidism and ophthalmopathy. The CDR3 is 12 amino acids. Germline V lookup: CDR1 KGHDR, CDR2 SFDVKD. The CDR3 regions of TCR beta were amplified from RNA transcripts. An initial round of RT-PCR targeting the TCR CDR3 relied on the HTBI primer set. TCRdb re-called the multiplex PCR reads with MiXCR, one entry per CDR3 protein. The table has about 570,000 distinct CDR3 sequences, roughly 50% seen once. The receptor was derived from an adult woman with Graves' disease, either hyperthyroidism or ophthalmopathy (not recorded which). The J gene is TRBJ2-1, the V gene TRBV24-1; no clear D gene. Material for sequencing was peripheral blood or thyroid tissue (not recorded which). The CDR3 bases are TGTGCCAGCAGTGATTCGGGCGATGAGCAGTTCTTC. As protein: CASSDSGDEQFF.